This section outlines one T cell receptor beta chain sequence together with its context. Its antigen is as yet unknown. The length of the CDR3 is 15 residues. The germline V gene encodes CDR1 SGHRS and CDR2 YFSETQ. V was shortened by 0 bases and J by 5 bases, with 14 bases between the two germline ends. This record comes from a study of early T cells in non-severe SARS-CoV-2 infection. On the study more broadly: Bulk RNA isolated from unsorted whole blood underwent sequencing; chains were not paired.

Unique molecular identifiers (one per individual cDNA molecule) were attached. TCRdb reprocessed the 5' RACE reads with MiXCR, giving one entry per CDR3 protein. The sample includes 25,000 to 30,000 distinct CDR3 sequences, 4% to 5.5% of them seen just once. Points from the study as a whole: The study's VDJdb matching favored anti-spike CD8 responses and missed private and CD4 specificities.

This clonotype was sampled from an adult who was a healthcare worker with PCR-confirmed SARS-CoV-2 infection or an uninfected control (not recorded which). The chain is built from TRBV5-1 and TRBJ1-1; D not certain. Specimen: whole blood. The CDR3 loop is CASSLARAPGTEAFF. Here the CDR3 DNA reads TGCGCCAGCAGCTTGGCTAGGGCCCCGGGAACTGAAGCTTTCTTT.